This T cell receptor beta chain stems from a study of T cell repertoires in cytomegalovirus infection. V was shortened by 6 bases and J by 8 bases, with 17 bases between the two germline ends. CDR1 is MNHEY and CDR2 is SMNVEV in the germline V gene (reference sequence). The CDR3 covers 14 residues. Whole-study findings and limits: HLA-C-restricted CMV-specific TCR beta clonotypes were dominant in the ex vivo response. Identification of carriers of CMV plus the relevant HLA was performed using cumulative public TCR beta family frequency.

This clonotype was counted a single time. As yet, its antigen is unknown. TCRdb recomputed calls from the reads with MiXCR, one row per CDR3 protein. The sample has under 95,000 distinct CDR3 sequences, 45% to 50% seen once. Source: CD8+ T cells from cultured PBMCs, taken from culture after CMV antigen stimulation. This clonotype was obtained from a human donor in good health (CMV status not recorded). Some clones in this sample may be carry-over from other donors' samples. The J gene is TRBJ2-1, the V gene TRBV27; D might be TRBD2 (6 bases). The CDR3: CASRPGLDLDEQFF. The CDR3 DNA follows: TGTGCCAGCAGGCCGGGACTCGACCTGGATGAGCAGTTCTTC.